Sequencing of this T cell receptor (beta chain) was carried out in a study of identical twins. Via MiXCR, TCRdb re-called the 5' RACE reads, giving one row per CDR3 protein. In the table there are roughly 250,000 distinct CDR3 sequences, 11% to 15% of which are singletons. Germline CDR1 is MNHEY and CDR2 is SVGEGT. Trimming took 6 bases from V and 0 from J; bases not matched to a gene: 7. The CDR3 is 16 amino acids. The rearrangement joins TRBV6-2 or TRBV6-3 to TRBJ2-3; TRBD1 agrees at 9 bases. This TCR was recovered from a woman aged 18-30 years in good health. The sequenced sample consisted of memory (CD45RO+) T cells sorted from blood. CDR3 coding DNA: TGTGCCAGCAGATTCCTGGGACAGGGAAGCACAGATACGCAGTATTTT. Translation: CASRFLGQGSTDTQYF.